This T cell receptor beta chain originates from a study of cytomegalovirus exposure and HLA in healthy donors (dated by TCRdb to the late 2010s). In the study overall: According to an earlier analysis of several hundred of the donors, 150 million to 200 million T cells yielded over 100 million unique TCR beta sequences and roughly 280 Gb of sequence data. Across 398 genotyped donors of the cohort, an average of about 200,000 unique TCR beta nucleotide sequences per donor were sequenced, and roughly 20% of those sequences were non-productive. Of the roughly 410 genotyped donors, 65% to 90% were placed in the genetic ancestry cluster associated with self-reported Caucasian donors. Along with the roughly 700-subject first cohort, a separate validation cohort of over a hundred different subjects was used. To study patterns of TCR occurrence, a later analysis re-analyzed previously published TCR beta repertoires from hundreds of donors and added high-resolution HLA genotyping. The study profiled the T cell repertoires of under 700 subjects by immunosequencing and related them to cytomegalovirus serostatus. In an earlier analysis of 587 of the donors, high-throughput TCR beta sequencing was used to judge whether each TCR beta V gene segment behaved as functional or pseudogenic. Genome-wide SNP genotypes for about 55% of the roughly 670 donors were used in a later genetic analysis, which treated that subset as a discovery cohort. The aim of the study was to test whether cataloging public T cell receptors could identify signatures of past pathogen exposure. Every repertoire in the discovery cohort had been generated on one and the same sequencing platform. Around 300 gigabases of sequencing data and approximately 85 million unique TCR sequences were included in an early release covering roughly 600 HLA-typed donors. Rather than drawing on any new phenotypic data, the later analysis identified candidate immune exposures from TCR beta sequences and the way those sequences occurred across donors. Typing coverage varied by locus: roughly 620-640 donors for A, B, C, DRB1 and DQB1; under 550 for DQA1; around 610 for DPA1; approximately 490 for DPB1. Donor age, sex, ethnicity and CMV serostatus were collected together with the repertoire data. High-throughput TCR immunosequencing, statistical association of individual TCRs with disease status, and machine learning were combined to predict cytomegalovirus infection status. Roughly 5 DR-DQ haplotypes were handled as single units for association and clustering because linkage in the cohort was strong. HLA typing included class I and class II loci at four-digit resolution. Summary of the overall study and its limitations: A later analysis associated about 17,000 TCR beta sequences with specific HLA alleles at a false discovery rate of 0.05. A few of the identified cytomegalovirus-associated TCR beta chains were confirmed in vitro to be specific for cytomegalovirus antigens. Correlated functional status among segregating V segments might be attributable to linkage disequilibrium, but an unknown experimental factor could not be ruled out. In an earlier analysis of fewer than 750 of the donors, most TCR beta V segments were observed in productive rearrangements about 87% or about 30% of the time, broadly matching IMGT annotations. Some IMGT-functional V segments, including TRBV6-2 and TRBV6-3, could not be told apart with the 87-base-pair reads, so those segments were excluded. The sequencing pipeline was judged likely to have produced a cluster of highly shared sequence variants as a technical artifact. The study listed 164 TCR beta chains as associated with cytomegalovirus. A later genetic analysis reported fewer N-insertions in productive TCRs among donors in an Asian-associated ancestry cluster than the roughly 700-donor mean. A later analysis found that most CMV-associated TCR beta chains appeared HLA-restricted, with HLA associations seemingly driven largely by CMV exposure. In a later analysis, HLA-associated TCR beta chains were found to be more clonally expanded and to have lower generation probabilities than equally common non-associated chains. In a later analysis, the rate of TCR association differed among HLA loci, with DRB1 alleles having the most associated TCRs and HLA-C alleles having the fewest. Because some donors lacked HLA typing at each locus, the association tests relied only on the typed subset. In this cohort, only TCR beta chains were sequenced, and detectable features were limited by the absence of alpha or paired-chain data. Most TCR sequences were observed very rarely across donors, whereas some public TCRs were present in many individuals. V-gene and J-gene trimming of TCR beta chains was associated with a missense DCLRE1C variant in a later genetic analysis, and the association was replicated in an independent cohort. The authors suggested that the approach could potentially be generalized to other disease states and immunological phenotypes. When HLA alleles, especially DR and DQ, strongly co-occurred, attributing TCR associations to individual alleles was difficult. Presence/absence analyses assumed roughly uniform sequencing depth across donors, an assumption that may not hold. Several of the top co-occurrence clusters appeared to be linked to parvovirus B19, influenza, CMV and Epstein-Barr virus, according to a later analysis. The classifier was reported to diagnose cytomegalovirus status with high specificity and sensitivity in both the original cohort and the validation cohort. CMV serostatus was the only immune exposure information available for the cohort. About 17 rarely observed V segments, including chromosome 9 orphons, were excluded from the earlier analysis of about 600 of the donors because counts were too low. A further reported finding was that TCR beta sequences accurately predicted the HLA-A and HLA-B alleles for most subjects in the first cohort.

The library was generated by the immunoSEQ multiplex PCR assay. For the multiplex PCR, a mixture combining 60 forward primers for TCR Vbeta segments and 13 reverse primers for TCR Jbeta segments was used. A multiplex PCR assay on genomic DNA amplified the CDR3 region of rearranged TCR beta genes. Amplified TCR beta libraries were sequenced as 87-base-pair reads on the Illumina HiSeq System. Regarding the original processing steps: Across the 640 or so repertoires, a later analysis counted 80 million or so unique TCR beta chains, roughly 11 million of which were shared by at least two donors. Raw reads were error-corrected and collapsed into unique sequences by a nearest-neighbor algorithm in which closely related sequences were merged to remove PCR and sequencing errors. CDR3 sequences were aligned to IMGT reference sequences to assign V, D and J gene segments. For a sequence to be retained, at least a six-nucleotide match to both a V gene segment and a J gene segment was required. Rearrangements were classified as productive when the CDR3 lacked stop codons and remained in frame with V and J, and all other rearrangements were classified as non-productive. CDR3 was defined by IMGT convention, running from the second conserved V-encoded cysteine to the conserved J-encoded phenylalanine. The earlier analysis of roughly 590 of the donors excluded sequences that lacked an unambiguous match to a single V gene segment. In an earlier analysis of 450 to 750 of the donors, a V segment was called functional when productive rearrangements were above 56.7%, and segregating when the standard deviation between donors exceeded 5%. A statistical classification framework was built to diagnose cytomegalovirus status from the catalog of TCR beta chain sequences. V and J gene assignment, in a later analysis, came from comparing TCR nucleotide sequences with IMGT/GENE-DB human TR gene sequences. A later analysis assigned CDR3 sequences and most-parsimonious VDJ recombination scenarios with the TCRdist pipeline. A later analysis defined each TCR beta chain by its CDR3 amino acid sequence plus V-gene family, and excluded reads lacking a unique V-gene family. A later analysis removed 600 or so highly shared, low-generation-probability nucleotide sequences to deal with suspected cross-contamination and a sequencing artifact. A later analysis calculated a clonal expansion index for each public chain from normalized within-repertoire ranks of inferred template counts. In a later analysis, generation probabilities were computed using a VDJ recombination model fitted to out-of-frame rearrangements, and the results were checked against IGoR. A later analysis scored TCR-TCR, TCR-HLA and TCR-CMV co-occurrence with hypergeometric tests, applying a repertoire-size bias correction to TCR pairs. False discovery rates were estimated in a later analysis by permuting HLA or CMV assignments 20 times. In a later analysis, co-occurring TCRs were grouped using DBSCAN, with TCRdist sequence similarity added in when clustering inside HLA-allele-positive subsets. Repertoires with fewer than 30,000 or more than 120,000 public chains were left out of co-occurrence clustering, as were five repertoires with anomalous nucleotide sharing. What TCRdb holds here is the immuneACCESS table cut down to in-frame rearrangements. Part of the clones is not present; checked against another copy, under half of the missing clones reflect an unresolved V gene, and the others are unexplained. The DNA was the basis for D and trimming; V, J and clone size are from that table. The sample table holds about 140,000 clones, of which roughly 76% were seen once. The ten largest clones take up roughly 14% of the sample.

CDR1 and CDR2 are drawn from the germline V gene: LGHNT, FRNRAP. Trimming at the junction amounts to 4 bases on V and 3 bases on J, and the germline ends lie 11 bases apart. The CDR3 numbers 14 residues from cysteine through phenylalanine. Here the CDR3 DNA is all that survives: 42 bases in frame from base 1. A word on this clone: Its antigen is currently not known. Per-base qualities were not stored, and no clone one base away is much larger.

The cohort consisted of hundreds of healthy bone marrow donors. At the time of sampling, every cohort member was nominally healthy, though immune exposures that went unrecorded were likely present. CMV serostatus was recorded as positive for 250 to 300 and negative for about 55% of the roughly 670 cohort members, whereas no CMV serostatus was recorded for the donor in question. A peripheral blood sample was provided by each donor, and peripheral blood mononuclear cells were used for TCR beta sequencing. The Qiagen DNeasy Blood Extraction Kit was used to extract genomic DNA from the blood cell samples.

The sequence came from a human donor in good health. The chain employs TRBV12-5 and TRBJ2-3; TRBD1 could be the D gene, as 5 bases match. The source material was PBMCs. The CDR3 reads as follows: CASGSATVTDTQYF. The nucleotides are TGTGCTAGTGGTTCGGCGACAGTTACAGATACGCAGTATTTT.